This T cell receptor beta chain was recorded in a study of T cell changes during pregnancy in multiple sclerosis. Assay: immunoSEQ multiplex PCR; the TCRdb copy retains only in-frame clones and omits some. The table includes almost 55,000 clones, over 85% detected once. The CDR3 is made up of 13 amino acids. From germline, CDR1 is LNHNV and CDR2 YYDKDF (reference sequence). The J segment lost 10 bases and the V segment lost 4 bases, leaving 7 bases of the junction unmatched. The V call is TRBV15, the J call TRBJ1-2, with 9 nucleotides matching TRBD1. The TCR sequence derives from a female donor with multiple sclerosis, enrolled in a pregnancy study. The material was CD8+ T cells from peripheral blood mononuclear cells, obtained before pregnancy. The CDR3 loop reads CATSNAGTGNYTF. The CDR3 DNA sequence: TGTGCCACCAGCAACGCCGGGACAGGGAACTACACCTTC. Using reference TRBV15 and TRBJ1-2 for the parts outside the CDR3, the full variable domain is DAMVIQNPRYQVTQFGKPVTLSCSQTLNHNVMYWYQQKSSQAPKLLFHYYDKDFNNEADTPDNFQSRRPNTSFCFLDIRSPGLGDTAMYLCATSNAGTGNYTFGSGTRLTVV.